The rows below give T cell receptor beta chains drawn from one sample of a study of beta chain features in type 1 diabetes. Using immunoSEQ multiplex PCR, the repertoire was profiled, and TCRdb retains in-frame clones only, with some absent. The data contain some 250,000 clones, 27% of them seen just once; the ten biggest clones take up 3% to 4%. Source material: central memory CD4+ T cells from blood. These receptors were obtained from a man aged 25-45 years in good health. Each CDR3 is given with its conserved first and last residue. The order of the fields is clone size, D gene, V gene, CDR3 length, J gene, CDR3 protein, CDR3 DNA. D genes are given only for firm matches. Where a row states a size, it is once, few, many or the class of an expanded clone; other rows omit it.

NA	NA	TRBV2	14	TRBJ1-5	CASSQDRDNQPQHF	TGTGCCAGCAGTCAAGACAGAGACAATCAGCCCCAGCATTTT
many	NA	TRBV4-3	13	TRBJ2-1	CASSRAGETEQFF	TGCGCCAGCAGCCGAGCAGGGGAAACTGAGCAGTTCTTC
NA	NA	TRBV2	11	TRBJ2-3	CASSDHDTQYF	TGTGCCAGCAGCGATCACGATACGCAGTATTTT
NA	NA	TRBV30	13	TRBJ1-1	CAWSSLPGTEAFF	TGTGCCTGGAGTTCTCTCCCCGGGACAGAAGCTTTCTTT
few	NA	TRBV29-1	13	TRBJ2-3	CSASATSTDTQYF	TGCAGCGCCTCAGCTACTAGCACAGATACGCAGTATTTT
few	TRBD1	TRBV7-9	15	TRBJ2-7	CASSSRTGVIYEQYF	TGTGCCAGCAGCTCCAGGACAGGGGTGATCTACGAGCAGTACTTC
NA	NA	TRBV30	12	TRBJ1-1	CAWSQMSTEAFF	TGTGCCTGGAGTCAGATGAGCACTGAAGCTTTCTTT
once	TRBD1	TRBV18	14	TRBJ2-3	CASSQTGGKDTQYF	TGTGCCAGCTCACAGACAGGGGGGAAAGATACGCAGTATTTT
NA	NA	TRBV11-2	15	TRBJ1-1	CASSPRMGEYTEAFF	TGTGCCAGCAGCCCTCGTATGGGGGAATACACTGAAGCTTTCTTT
NA	NA	TRBV5-1	15	TRBJ2-3	CASSQGTNSGDTQYF	TGCGCCAGCAGCCAGGGGACGAACAGCGGAGATACGCAGTATTTT
NA	TRBD1	TRBV5-1	17	TRBJ1-2	CASSPGTGSVANYGYTF	TGCGCCAGCAGCCCCGGGACAGGGAGTGTGGCTAACTATGGCTACACCTTC
NA	NA	TRBV4-2	13	TRBJ2-5	CASSQEREETQYF	TGTGCCAGCAGCCAAGAGAGGGAAGAGACCCAGTACTTC
few	NA	TRBV7-9	15	TRBJ2-1	CASSGLGEGLGEQFF	TGTGCCAGCAGCGGACTGGGAGAGGGTCTAGGTGAGCAGTTCTTC
few	NA	TRBV7-2	15	TRBJ2-2	CASSLQGGHTGELFF	TGTGCCAGCAGCCTCCAGGGTGGGCACACCGGGGAGCTGTTTTTT
few	NA	TRBV6-1	13	TRBJ1-2	CASSDRGGVGYTF	TGTGCCAGCAGTGACCGGGGTGGAGTCGGCTACACCTTC
few	TRBD2	TRBV13	15	TRBJ2-5	CASSLEDLSGGTQYF	TGTGCCAGCAGCTTAGAAGACCTCAGCGGGGGGACCCAGTACTTC
NA	TRBD1	TRBV28	14	TRBJ2-5	CASSTRTGEETQYF	TGTGCCAGCAGTACGCGGACAGGGGAAGAGACCCAGTACTTC
few	NA	TRBV2	15	TRBJ2-7	CASGPSSAASYEQYF	TGTGCCAGCGGCCCGTCCTCAGCGGCCTCCTACGAGCAGTACTTC
many	NA	TRBV28	14	TRBJ1-1	CASSPPAGQTEAFF	TGTGCCAGCAGTCCCCCTGCGGGCCAAACTGAAGCTTTCTTT
NA	NA	TRBV6-5	13	TRBJ2-5	CASSTGSTGTQYF	TGTGCCAGCAGTACCGGGTCCACCGGGACCCAGTACTTC
few	NA	TRBV30	14	TRBJ2-7	CAWSGPLPPYEQYF	TGTGCCTGGAGTGGGCCGCTGCCCCCCTACGAGCAGTACTTC
NA	TRBD2	TRBV29-1	13	TRBJ2-1	CSVAGRANNEQFF	TGCAGCGTTGCCGGGAGGGCTAACAATGAGCAGTTCTTC
few	TRBD2	TRBV11-2	13	TRBJ2-5	CASSPRPGGPQYF	TGTGCCAGCAGCCCCCGTCCGGGAGGGCCCCAGTACTTC
NA	NA	TRBV28	14	TRBJ2-1	CASSWQGSYNEQFF	TGTGCCAGCAGTTGGCAGGGCTCCTACAATGAGCAGTTCTTC
NA	TRBD1	TRBV23-1	15	TRBJ2-2	CASSLGQGSTGELFF	TGCGCCAGCAGTCTCGGACAGGGGAGCACCGGGGAGCTGTTTTTT
NA	TRBD2	TRBV5-1	17	TRBJ2-3	CASSSGERGGRTDTQYF	TGCGCCAGCAGCTCCGGTGAGCGGGGGGGCAGGACAGATACGCAGTATTTT
few	NA	TRBV5-1	14	TRBJ1-2	CASSLGGPLYGYTF	TGCGCCAGCAGCTTGGGAGGGCCCTTATATGGCTACACCTTC
NA	TRBD2	TRBV10-3	14	TRBJ2-1	CAIRPGGLAGEQFF	TGTGCCATCAGGCCGGGGGGACTAGCGGGAGAGCAGTTCTTC
NA	NA	TRBV7-9	15	TRBJ2-5	CASSLYGVEQETQYF	TGTGCCAGCAGCTTATACGGGGTGGAGCAAGAGACCCAGTACTTC
few	TRBD1	TRBV5-4	14	TRBJ1-1	CASSLQGMNTEAFF	TGTGCCAGCAGCTTACAGGGGATGAACACTGAAGCTTTCTTT
few	NA	TRBV9	14	TRBJ2-7	CASSVQPSGQEQYF	TGTGCCAGCAGCGTGCAGCCCTCGGGGCAAGAGCAGTACTTC
NA	TRBD1	TRBV19	15	TRBJ1-1	CASSIGGRGLSEAFF	TGTGCCAGTAGTATCGGAGGCAGGGGGCTATCTGAAGCTTTCTTT
many	NA	TRBV7-9	14	TRBJ2-7	CASSPLGGRVEQYF	TGTGCCAGCAGCCCCTTGGGGGGCAGGGTCGAGCAGTACTTC
NA	TRBD1	TRBV2	14	TRBJ1-2	CASRAGQGPYGYTF	TGTGCCAGCAGGGCGGGACAGGGACCCTATGGCTACACCTTC
NA	NA	TRBV4-2	13	TRBJ1-2	CASSAPRVYGYTF	TGTGCCAGCAGCGCCCCTAGGGTCTATGGCTACACCTTC
NA	NA	TRBV30	13	TRBJ1-5	CAWSTVLNQPQHF	TGTGCCTGGAGTACAGTCCTCAATCAGCCCCAGCATTTT
once	NA	TRBV5-4	14	TRBJ1-1	CASSRREVNTEAFF	TGTGCCAGCAGCCGCAGGGAAGTGAACACTGAAGCTTTCTTT
NA	NA	TRBV5-1	14	TRBJ1-2	CASSLTGQRDGYTF	TGCGCCAGCAGCTTAACAGGGCAAAGGGACGGCTACACCTTC
many	NA	TRBV7-2	13	TRBJ2-6	CASSFSGANVLTF	TGTGCCAGCAGCTTCTCTGGGGCCAACGTCCTGACTTTC
NA	TRBD2	TRBV2	14	TRBJ2-7	CASSYSGGIYEQYF	TGTGCCAGCAGCTATAGCGGGGGGATCTACGAGCAGTACTTC
NA	NA	TRBV14	12	TRBJ2-3	CASSPQADTQYF	TGTGCCAGCAGCCCCCAAGCAGATACGCAGTATTTT
NA	TRBD2	TRBV4-3	17	TRBJ2-3	CASSRSTGTSGTDTQYF	TGCGCCAGCAGCCGATCTACCGGGACTAGCGGTACAGATACGCAGTATTTT
few	NA	TRBV7-2	16	TRBJ1-1	CASSLAGARGGTEAFF	TGTGCCAGCAGCTTAGCGGGGGCCCGGGGAGGCACTGAAGCTTTCTTT
few	NA	TRBV30	13	TRBJ1-6	CAWKAGYNSPLHF	TGTGCCTGGAAGGCGGGTTATAATTCACCCCTCCACTTT
NA	TRBD2	TRBV7-2	15	TRBJ2-3	CASSRTSVGPDTQYF	TGTGCCAGCAGTCGGACTAGTGTGGGCCCAGATACGCAGTATTTT
NA	NA	TRBV29-1	13	TRBJ2-2	CSGLTVNTGELFF	TGCAGCGGCCTGACAGTAAACACCGGGGAGCTGTTTTTT
many	NA	TRBV18	14	TRBJ2-5	CASSPPGPQETQYF	TGTGCCAGCTCACCACCAGGGCCCCAAGAGACCCAGTACTTC
NA	NA	TRBV15	13	TRBJ2-5	CATSRATRETQYF	TGTGCCACCAGCAGAGCTACGAGAGAGACCCAGTACTTC
NA	NA	TRBV5-4	16	TRBJ2-3	CASSPRGGWSGDTQYF	TGTGCCAGCAGCCCCAGGGGCGGGTGGAGCGGTGATACGCAGTATTTT
NA	NA	TRBV19	15	TRBJ1-2	CASSISLQTTYGYTF	TGTGCCAGTAGTATCTCCCTACAGACTACCTATGGCTACACCTTC
NA	TRBD2	TRBV5-6	16	TRBJ2-3	CASSTGLAELTDTQYF	TGTGCCAGCAGCACGGGACTAGCGGAACTCACAGATACGCAGTATTTT
few	TRBD2	TRBV15	14	TRBJ2-3	CATSRAGGPDTQYF	TGTGCCACCAGCAGGGCGGGAGGGCCTGATACGCAGTATTTT
few	NA	TRBV20-1	11	TRBJ2-3	CSAPTSPTQYF	TGCAGTGCGCCTACTAGCCCCACGCAGTATTTT
NA	TRBD1	TRBV4-3	16	TRBJ2-7	CASSHHLGQGSDEQYF	TGCGCCAGCAGCCACCACTTGGGACAGGGATCAGACGAGCAGTACTTC
NA	TRBD2	TRBV29-1	13	TRBJ2-3	CSAALREGDTQYF	TGCAGCGCCGCGCTCCGGGAGGGGGATACGCAGTATTTT
few	NA	TRBV5-6	15	TRBJ2-1	CASSLGRVSYNEQFF	TGTGCCAGCAGCTTGGGACGCGTCTCCTACAATGAGCAGTTCTTC
NA	NA	TRBV5-4	13	TRBJ1-1	CASSLRTGTEAFF	TGTGCCAGCAGCCTAAGAACAGGGACTGAAGCTTTCTTT
NA	NA	TRBV6-1	13	TRBJ1-1	CASSGTVNTEAFF	TGTGCCAGCAGTGGGACGGTGAACACTGAAGCTTTCTTT